This TCR beta chain was captured in a study of blood T cell repertoires in COVID-19. For the study at large: Acute and convalescent COVID-19 samples came from the United States, Italy and Spain. PBMCs, B-cell-depleted T cells, or T cells provided the cDNA or gDNA that made up the material.

This clone has more than one count but fewer than ten. Original data processing: Amplifying reference gene primers gave estimates of nucleated cell counts. Some clones are missing from TCRdb's copy, which holds only in-frame ones; the method was immunoSEQ multiplex PCR. V and J calls and clone size are those listed in that table; D and trimming were worked out from the DNA. The sample shows about 72,000 clones, around 85% of them seen only once. The source of this sequence is a woman of 80 years or more with active or convalescent COVID-19. The sequenced material came from peripheral blood.

CDR3 in amino acids: CASSLSTGGYGYTF. CDR3 DNA sequence: TGTGCCAGCAGTTTATCGACAGGGGGCTATGGCTACACCTTC. The rearrangement joins TRBV28 to TRBJ1-2, with 9 bases lining up with TRBD1. Germline trimming cut 1 base from V and 4 bases from J; bases unmatched to any gene: 1. The CDR3 has 14 residues. The germline gives CDR1 MDHEN, CDR2 SYDVKM.